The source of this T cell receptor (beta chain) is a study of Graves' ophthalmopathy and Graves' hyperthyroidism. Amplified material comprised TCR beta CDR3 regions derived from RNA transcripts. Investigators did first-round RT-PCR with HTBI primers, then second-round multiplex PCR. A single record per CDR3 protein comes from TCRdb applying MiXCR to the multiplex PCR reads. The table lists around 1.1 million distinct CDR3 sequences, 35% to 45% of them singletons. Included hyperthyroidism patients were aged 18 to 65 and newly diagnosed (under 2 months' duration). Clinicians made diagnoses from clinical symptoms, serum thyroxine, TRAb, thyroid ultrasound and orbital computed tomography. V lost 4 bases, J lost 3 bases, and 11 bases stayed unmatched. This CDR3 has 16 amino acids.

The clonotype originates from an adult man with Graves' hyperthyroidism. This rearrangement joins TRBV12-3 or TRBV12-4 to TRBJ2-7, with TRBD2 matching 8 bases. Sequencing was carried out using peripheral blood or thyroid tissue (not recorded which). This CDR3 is CASSSSGLGPGYEQYF. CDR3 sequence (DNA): TGTGCCAGCAGTTCGTCGGGACTAGGCCCAGGCTACGAGCAGTACTTC.